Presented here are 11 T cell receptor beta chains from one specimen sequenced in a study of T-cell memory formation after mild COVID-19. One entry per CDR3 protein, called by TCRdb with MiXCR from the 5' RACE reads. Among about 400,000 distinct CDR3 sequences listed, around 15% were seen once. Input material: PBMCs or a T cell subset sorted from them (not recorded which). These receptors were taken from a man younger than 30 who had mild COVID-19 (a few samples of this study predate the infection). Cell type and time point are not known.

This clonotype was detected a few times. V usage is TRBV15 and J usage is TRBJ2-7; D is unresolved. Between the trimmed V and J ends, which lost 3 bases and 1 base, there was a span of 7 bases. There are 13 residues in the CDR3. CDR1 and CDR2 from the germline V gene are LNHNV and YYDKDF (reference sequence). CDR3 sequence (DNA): TGTGCCACCAGCAGTAGTGATTCCTACGAGCAGTACGTC. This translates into CATSSSDSYEQYV.

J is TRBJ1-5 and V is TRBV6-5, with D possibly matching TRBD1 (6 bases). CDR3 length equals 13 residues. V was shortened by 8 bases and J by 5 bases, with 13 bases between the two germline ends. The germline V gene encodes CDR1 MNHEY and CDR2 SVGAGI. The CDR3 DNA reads TGTGCCAGCGCTACAGGGAGGGATCAGCCCCAGCATTTT. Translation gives CASATGRDQPQHF.

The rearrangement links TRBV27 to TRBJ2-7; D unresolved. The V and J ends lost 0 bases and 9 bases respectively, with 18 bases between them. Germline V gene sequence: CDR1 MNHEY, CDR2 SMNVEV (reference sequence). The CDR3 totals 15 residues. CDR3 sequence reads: CASSLSAGFAFRQYF. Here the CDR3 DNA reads TGTGCCAGCAGTTTATCCGCCGGGTTCGCTTTTCGGCAGTACTTC.

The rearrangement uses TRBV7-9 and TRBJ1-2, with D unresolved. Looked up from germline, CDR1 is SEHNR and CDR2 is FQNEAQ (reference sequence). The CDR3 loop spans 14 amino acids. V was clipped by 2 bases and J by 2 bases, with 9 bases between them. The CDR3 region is CASSLRAMNYGYTF. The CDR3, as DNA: TGTGCCAGCAGCTTAAGGGCAATGAACTATGGCTACACCTTC.

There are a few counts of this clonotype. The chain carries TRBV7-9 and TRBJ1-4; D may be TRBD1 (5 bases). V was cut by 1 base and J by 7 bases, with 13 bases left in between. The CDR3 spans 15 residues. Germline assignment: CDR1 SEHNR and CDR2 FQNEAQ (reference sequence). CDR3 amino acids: CASSLVPGGSEKLFF. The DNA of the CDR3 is TGTGCCAGCAGCTTAGTTCCGGGGGGAAGTGAAAAACTGTTTTTT.

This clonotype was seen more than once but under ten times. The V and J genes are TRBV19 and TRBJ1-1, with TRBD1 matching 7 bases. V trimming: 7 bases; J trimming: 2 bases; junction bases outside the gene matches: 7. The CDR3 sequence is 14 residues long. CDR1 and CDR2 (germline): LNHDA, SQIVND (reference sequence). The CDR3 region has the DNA TGTGCCAGTACTCTAGGACAGGCCAACACTGAAGCTTTCTTT. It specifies CASTLGQANTEAFF.

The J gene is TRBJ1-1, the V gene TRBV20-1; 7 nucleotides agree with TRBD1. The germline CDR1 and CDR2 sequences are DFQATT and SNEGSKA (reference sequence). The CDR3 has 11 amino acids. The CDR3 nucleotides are TGCGGGGGATCAGGGGGACACGAAGCTTTCTTT. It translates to CGGSGGHEAFF.

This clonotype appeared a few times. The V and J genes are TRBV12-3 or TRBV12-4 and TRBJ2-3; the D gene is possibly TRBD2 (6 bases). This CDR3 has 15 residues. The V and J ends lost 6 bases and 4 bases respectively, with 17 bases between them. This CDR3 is CASSRDGGGSDTQYF. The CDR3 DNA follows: TGTGCCAGCAGCCGAGACGGGGGAGGATCAGATACGCAGTATTTT.

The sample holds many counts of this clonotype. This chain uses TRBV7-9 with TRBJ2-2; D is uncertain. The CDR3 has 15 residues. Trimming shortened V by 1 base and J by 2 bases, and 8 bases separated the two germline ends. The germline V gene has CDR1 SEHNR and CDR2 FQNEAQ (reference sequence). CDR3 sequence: CASSLGAANTGELFF. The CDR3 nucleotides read TGTGCCAGCAGCTTAGGGGCAGCCAACACCGGGGAGCTGTTTTTT.

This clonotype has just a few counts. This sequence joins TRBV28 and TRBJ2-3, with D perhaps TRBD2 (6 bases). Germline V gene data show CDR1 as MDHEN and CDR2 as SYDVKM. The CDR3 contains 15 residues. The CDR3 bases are TGTGCGAGCCCCCCACTTAGCGGCAGCACAGATACGCAGTATTTT. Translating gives CASPPLSGSTDTQYF.

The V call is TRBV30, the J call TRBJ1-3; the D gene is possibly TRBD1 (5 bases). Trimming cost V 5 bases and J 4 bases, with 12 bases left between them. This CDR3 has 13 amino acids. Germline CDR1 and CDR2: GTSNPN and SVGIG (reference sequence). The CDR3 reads CAWGKGQGNTIYF. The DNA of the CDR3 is TGTGCCTGGGGGAAGGGGCAGGGAAACACCATATATTTT.